This T cell receptor beta chain was recovered during a study of graft-versus-host responses after intestinal transplantation (TCRdb year 2021). As for the study more broadly: The transplants that recipients received were multivisceral, liver-intestinal, or isolated intestinal. Anti-thymocyte globulin induction was given to all recipients, followed by maintenance tacrolimus and steroids for roughly 3 years. Instead of going to the commercial service, samples from three later patients were sequenced in-house on an Illumina MiSeq and processed with MiXCR. Alloreactive clones were identified by sequencing pre-transplant mixed lymphocyte reaction products and comparing them with unstimulated pre-transplant donor and recipient T cells. Bulk TCR-beta CDR3 sequencing was used to track graft-versus-host and host-versus-graft alloreactive T cell clones in the graft, circulation and bone marrow after intestinal transplantation. Of the roughly 24 intestinal transplant recipients enrolled in the cohort, one of whom was a retransplant, a few patients without pretransplant specimens were excluded. A peak of at least 4% donor T cells among recipient peripheral blood mononuclear cells was the definition used for donor T cell macrochimerism. General findings and caveats noted by the study authors: GvH clones turned up in recipient bone marrow, with some appearing earlier in ileal mucosa or blood, a pattern consistent with an intestinal mucosal origin. Conclusions were limited by the relatively low number and heterogeneity of intestinal transplant patients. Peak levels of circulating GvH clones were associated with declines in HvG clones early after transplant. In patients with donor T cell macrochimerism, the allografts had high GvH to HvG T cell clonal ratios.

The germline V gene (reference sequence) provides CDR1 MNHEY and CDR2 SMNVEV. From its cysteine to its phenylalanine, the CDR3 spans 16 amino acids. Of the read, only the CDR3 DNA is kept; its 48 bases are in frame from base 1. V loses 3 bases of germline sequence and J loses 4 bases, and the interval between the two ends is 18 bases. This clone was detected only once. Which antigen it targets is not known. The sample holds no much larger clone one base away, and base qualities are not on file. The label giving this sample's time point can be read as: cells obtained before transplantation from donor or recipient. CD3+CD4+ and CD3+CD8+ populations were FACS-sorted from unstimulated pre-transplant donor and recipient cells taken from spleen or lymph nodes. The library was obtained by the immunoSEQ multiplex PCR assay. In most patients, genomic DNA was isolated using the Qiagen DNeasy Blood and Tissue Kit and sent frozen to Adaptive Biotechnologies for TCR sequencing. Adaptive Biotechnologies carried out high-throughput TCR-beta CDR3 sequencing of genomic DNA for most patients. The source study handled its data this way. Adaptive's ImmunoSEQ software was the source of the TCR sequencing data for 18 patients, while three other patients were processed with MiXCR and VDJtools. To correct CD4 versus CD8 sorting errors, sequences present in both subsets at a frequency ratio below 5:1 were removed. CDR3 nucleotide sequences shared by donor and recipient were removed because the origin of these sequences could not be assigned. Alloreactive clones required at least 2-fold expansion over unstimulated cells and minimum CFSE-low frequency of 0.002% (template counts) or 0.001% (read counts). Clones were considered mappable if detected in sequenced pre-transplant spleen, lymph node, or MLR CFSE-low populations of the donor or recipient. The cumulative frequency of alloreactive clones was calculated as a percentage of all sequences, weighted by copy number. Sourced from immuneACCESS, this table was stored by TCRdb with only in-frame sequences that have V and J called. A share of the clones is absent; for the studies checked, an unresolved V gene accounts for under half, and the remainder has no known explanation. The DNA gave D and trimming, while V, J and clone size come from that table. The sample table lists more than 100,000 clones, 90% to 95% of them with a count of one. Together, the top ten hold around 0.12% of the sample.

Sequences were derived from unstimulated CD4+ T cells sorted from spleen or lymph node cells, sampled before intestinal transplant. The source is a human donor who received an intestinal transplant. The sequence is built from TRBV27 and TRBJ1-2, and TRBD1 may be the D gene, going by 5 matching bases. The CDR3 protein: CASSFGHPGDLYGYTF. The sequence in DNA is TGTGCCAGCAGTTTTGGGCATCCCGGGGACCTCTATGGCTACACCTTC.